This TCR beta chain comes out of a study of cytotoxic CD8 clonotypes in ibrutinib-treated CLL. Study as a whole: Partial responses totalled around 25 and complete responses 2; after median approximately 6 years, approximately 15 remained remitted and about twelve progressed.

Notes on the study in general: Patients had baseline clonality above age-matched healthy donors, and this clonality moved with circulating CD8+ T-cell counts. The study found public clonotypes uncommon, contracting or stable on treatment.

To note about this clone: Its antigen is as yet unknown.

V lost 5 bases to trimming and J lost 2 bases, with 10 bases between them. Per the germline V gene, CDR1 is SGHTA and CDR2 is FQGNSA. This CDR3 is 15 amino acids long. The sequencing depth, 1 in 200,000 to 1 in 1 million T cells, was the target. This table comes from immunoSEQ multiplex PCR, and its TCRdb copy is limited to in-frame clones, with some not included. This sample has some 14,000 clones; under 70% occur once, and the top ten carry about 5%. This TCR was recovered from a human donor with chronic lymphocytic leukemia. The V and J genes are TRBV7-2 and TRBJ1-6, with D maybe TRBD1 (6 bases). The source was PBMCs, collected before ibrutinib treatment. CDR3 bases: TGTGCCAGCAGCAGGGGGGTCCCCTATAATTCACCCCTCCACTTT. It is translated as CASSRGVPYNSPLHF.